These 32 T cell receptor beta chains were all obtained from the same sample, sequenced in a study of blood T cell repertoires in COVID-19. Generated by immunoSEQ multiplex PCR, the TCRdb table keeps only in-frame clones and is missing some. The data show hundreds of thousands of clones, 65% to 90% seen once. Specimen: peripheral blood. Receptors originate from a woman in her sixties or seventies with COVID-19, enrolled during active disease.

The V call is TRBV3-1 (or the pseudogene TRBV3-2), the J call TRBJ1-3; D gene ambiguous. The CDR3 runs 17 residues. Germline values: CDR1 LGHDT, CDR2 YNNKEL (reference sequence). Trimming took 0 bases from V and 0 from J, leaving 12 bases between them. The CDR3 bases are TGTGCCAGCAGCCAAGATCGGGAGGGCTCCTCTGGAAACACCATATATTTT. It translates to CASSQDREGSSGNTIYF.

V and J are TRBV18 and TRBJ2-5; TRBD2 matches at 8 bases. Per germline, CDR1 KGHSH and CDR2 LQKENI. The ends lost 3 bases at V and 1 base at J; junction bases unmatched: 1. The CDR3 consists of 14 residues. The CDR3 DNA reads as TGTGCCAGCTCACCTGGACTAGCCCAAGAGACCCAGTACTTC. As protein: CASSPGLAQETQYF.

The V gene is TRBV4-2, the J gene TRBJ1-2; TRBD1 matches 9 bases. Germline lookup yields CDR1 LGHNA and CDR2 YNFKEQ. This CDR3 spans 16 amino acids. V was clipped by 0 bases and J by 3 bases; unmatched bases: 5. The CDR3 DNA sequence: TGTGCCAGCAGCCAAGAAGGACAGGGGACGGACTATGGCTACACCTTC. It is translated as CASSQEGQGTDYGYTF.

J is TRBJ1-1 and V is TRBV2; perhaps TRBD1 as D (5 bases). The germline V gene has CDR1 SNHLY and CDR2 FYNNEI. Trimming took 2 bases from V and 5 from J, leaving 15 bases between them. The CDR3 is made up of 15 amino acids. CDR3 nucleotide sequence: TGTGCCAGCAGTGAACTGGGCAGGGTGAGAACTGAAGCTTTCTTT. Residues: CASSELGRVRTEAFF.

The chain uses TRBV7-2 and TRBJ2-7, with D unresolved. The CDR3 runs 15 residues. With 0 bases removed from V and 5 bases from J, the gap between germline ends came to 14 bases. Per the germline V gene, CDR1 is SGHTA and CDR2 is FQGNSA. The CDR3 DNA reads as TGTGCCAGCAGCTTAGCTGCTAGTAATCCCCACGAGCAGTACTTC. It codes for CASSLAASNPHEQYF.

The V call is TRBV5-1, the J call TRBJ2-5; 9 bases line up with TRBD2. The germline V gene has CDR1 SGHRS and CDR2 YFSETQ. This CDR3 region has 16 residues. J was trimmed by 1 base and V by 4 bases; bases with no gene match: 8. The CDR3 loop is CASSTGLAGVQETQYF. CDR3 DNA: TGCGCCAGCAGCACAGGTTTAGCGGGGGTCCAAGAGACCCAGTACTTC.

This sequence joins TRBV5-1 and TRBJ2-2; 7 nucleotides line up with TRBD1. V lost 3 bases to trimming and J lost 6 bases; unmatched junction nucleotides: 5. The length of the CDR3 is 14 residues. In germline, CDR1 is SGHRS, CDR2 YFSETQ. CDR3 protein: CASSSPGTAGELFF. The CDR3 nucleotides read TGCGCCAGCAGCTCACCCGGGACAGCCGGGGAGCTGTTTTTT.

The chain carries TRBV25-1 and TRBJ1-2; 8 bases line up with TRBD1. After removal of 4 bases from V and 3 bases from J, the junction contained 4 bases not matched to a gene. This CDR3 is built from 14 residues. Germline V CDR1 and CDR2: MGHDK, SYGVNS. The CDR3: CASSGPQGDYGYTF. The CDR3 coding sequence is TGTGCCAGCAGTGGACCACAGGGGGACTATGGCTACACCTTC.

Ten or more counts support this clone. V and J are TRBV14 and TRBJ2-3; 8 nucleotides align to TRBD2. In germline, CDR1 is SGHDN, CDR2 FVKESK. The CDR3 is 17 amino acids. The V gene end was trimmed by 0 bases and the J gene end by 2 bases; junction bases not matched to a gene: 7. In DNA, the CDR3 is TGTGCCAGCAGCCAAGATATTCAGCGGGGGACCACAGATACGCAGTATTTT. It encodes CASSQDIQRGTTDTQYF.

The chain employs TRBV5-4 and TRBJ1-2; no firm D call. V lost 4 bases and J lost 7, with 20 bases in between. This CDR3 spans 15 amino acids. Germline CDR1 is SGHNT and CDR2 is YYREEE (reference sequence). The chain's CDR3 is CASSQKEGGLAGYTF. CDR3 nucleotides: TGTGCCAGCAGCCAAAAGGAGGGCGGTCTTGCTGGCTACACCTTC.

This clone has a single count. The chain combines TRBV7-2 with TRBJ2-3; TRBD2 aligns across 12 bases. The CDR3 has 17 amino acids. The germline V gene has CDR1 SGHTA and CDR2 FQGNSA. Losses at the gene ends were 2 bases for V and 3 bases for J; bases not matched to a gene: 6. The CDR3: CASSLSPSGGATDTQYF. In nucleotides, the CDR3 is TGTGCCAGCAGCTTATCTCCTAGCGGGGGGGCTACAGATACGCAGTATTTT. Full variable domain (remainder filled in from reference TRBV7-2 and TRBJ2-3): GAGVSQSPSNKVTEKGKDVELRCDPISGHTALYWYRQSLGQGLEFLIYFQGNSAPDKSGLPSDRFSAERTGGSVSTLTIQRTQQEDSAVYLCASSLSPSGGATDTQYFGPGTRLTVL.

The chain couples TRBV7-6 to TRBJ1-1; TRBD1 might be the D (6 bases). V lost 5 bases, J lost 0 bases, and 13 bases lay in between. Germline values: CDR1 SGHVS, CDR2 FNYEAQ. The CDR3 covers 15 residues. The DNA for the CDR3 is TGTGCCAGCAGCCTGGGACAAGCGGTGAACACTGAAGCTTTCTTT. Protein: CASSLGQAVNTEAFF.

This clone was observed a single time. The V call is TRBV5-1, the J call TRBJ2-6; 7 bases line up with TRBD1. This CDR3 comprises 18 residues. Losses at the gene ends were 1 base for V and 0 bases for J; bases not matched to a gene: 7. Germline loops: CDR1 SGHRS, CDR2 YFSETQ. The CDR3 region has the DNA TGCGCCAGCAGCTTGCCCCGGGACAGTTCCTCTGGGGCCAACGTCCTGACTTTC. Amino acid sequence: CASSLPRDSSSGANVLTF.

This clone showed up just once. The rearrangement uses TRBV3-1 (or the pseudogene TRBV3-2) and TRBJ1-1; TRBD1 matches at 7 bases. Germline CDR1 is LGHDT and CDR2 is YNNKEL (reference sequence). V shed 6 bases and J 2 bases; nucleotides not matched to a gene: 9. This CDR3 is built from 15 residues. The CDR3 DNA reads TGTGCCAGCAGTGAAACAGGGGCGCGAAACACTGAAGCTTTCTTT. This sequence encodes CASSETGARNTEAFF.

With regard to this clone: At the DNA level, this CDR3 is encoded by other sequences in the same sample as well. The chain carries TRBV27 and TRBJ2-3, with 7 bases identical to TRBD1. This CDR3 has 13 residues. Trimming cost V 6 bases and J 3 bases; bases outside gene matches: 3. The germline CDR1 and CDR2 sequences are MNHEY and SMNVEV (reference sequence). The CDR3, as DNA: TGTGCCAGCAGCCGACAGGGTACAGATACGCAGTATTTT. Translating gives CASSRQGTDTQYF.

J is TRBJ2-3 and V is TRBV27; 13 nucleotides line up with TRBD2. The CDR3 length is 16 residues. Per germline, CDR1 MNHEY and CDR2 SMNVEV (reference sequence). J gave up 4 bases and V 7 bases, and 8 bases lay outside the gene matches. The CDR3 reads CASTTSGGAWADTQYF. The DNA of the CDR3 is TGTGCCAGCACTACTAGCGGGGGGGCCTGGGCAGATACGCAGTATTTT.

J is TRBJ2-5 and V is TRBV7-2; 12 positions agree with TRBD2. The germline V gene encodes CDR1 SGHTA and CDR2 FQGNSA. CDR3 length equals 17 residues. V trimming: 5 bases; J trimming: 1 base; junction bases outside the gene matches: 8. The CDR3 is CASSEHSSGGAQETQYF. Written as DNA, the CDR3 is TGTGCCAGCAGCGAGCACTCTAGCGGGGGGGCCCAAGAGACCCAGTACTTC.

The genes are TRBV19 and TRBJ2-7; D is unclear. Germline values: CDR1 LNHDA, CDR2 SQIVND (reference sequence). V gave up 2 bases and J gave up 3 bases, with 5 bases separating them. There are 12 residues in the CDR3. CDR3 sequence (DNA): TGTGCCAGTAGTATAAATCACTACGAGCAGTACTTC. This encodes CASSINHYEQYF. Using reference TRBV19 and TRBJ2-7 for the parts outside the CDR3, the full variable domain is DGGITQSPKYLFRKEGQNVTLSCEQNLNHDAMYWYRQDPGQGLRLIYYSQIVNDFQKGDIAEGYSVSREKKESFPLTVTSAQKNPTAFYLCASSINHYEQYFGPGTRLTVT.

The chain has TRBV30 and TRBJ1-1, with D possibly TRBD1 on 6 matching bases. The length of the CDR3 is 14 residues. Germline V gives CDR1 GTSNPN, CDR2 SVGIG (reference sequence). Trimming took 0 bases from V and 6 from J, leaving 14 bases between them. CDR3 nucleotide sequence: TGTGCCTGGAGTGTCCAGGGGCGCAGAGCTGAAGCTTTCTTT. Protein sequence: CAWSVQGRRAEAFF.

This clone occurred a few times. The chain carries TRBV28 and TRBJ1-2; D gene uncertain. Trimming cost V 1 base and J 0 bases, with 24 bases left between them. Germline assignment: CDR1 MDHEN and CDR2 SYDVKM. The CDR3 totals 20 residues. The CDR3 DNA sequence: TGTGCCAGCAGTTTATATACGGGAACGGGGAGGGCAGCCTCTAACTATGGCTACACCTTC. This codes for CASSLYTGTGRAASNYGYTF.

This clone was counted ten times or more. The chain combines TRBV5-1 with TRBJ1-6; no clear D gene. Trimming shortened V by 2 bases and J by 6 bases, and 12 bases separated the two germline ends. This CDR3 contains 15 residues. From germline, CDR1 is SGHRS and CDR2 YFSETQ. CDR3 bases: TGCGCCAGCAGCTTCTCCACAGCTTCTAATTCACCCCTCCACTTT. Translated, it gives CASSFSTASNSPLHF.

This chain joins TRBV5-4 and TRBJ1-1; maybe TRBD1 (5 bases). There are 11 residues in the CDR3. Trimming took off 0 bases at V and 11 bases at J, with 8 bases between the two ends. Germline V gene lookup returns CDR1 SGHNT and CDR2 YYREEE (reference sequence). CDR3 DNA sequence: TGTGCCAGCAGCTTGGGACAGAGCGCTTTCTTT. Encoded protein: CASSLGQSAFF.

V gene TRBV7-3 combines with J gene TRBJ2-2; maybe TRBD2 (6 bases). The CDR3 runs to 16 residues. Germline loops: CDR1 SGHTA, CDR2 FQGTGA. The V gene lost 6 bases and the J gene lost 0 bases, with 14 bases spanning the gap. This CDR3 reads CASSFAGSSNTGELFF. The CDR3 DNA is TGTGCCAGCAGTTTTGCGGGGAGCTCGAACACCGGGGAGCTGTTTTTT.

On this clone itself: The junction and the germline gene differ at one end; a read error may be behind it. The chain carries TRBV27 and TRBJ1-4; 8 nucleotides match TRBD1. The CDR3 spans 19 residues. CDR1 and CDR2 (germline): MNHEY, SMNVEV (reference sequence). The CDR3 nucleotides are TGTGCCAACAGTTTGAGACTGGACAGGGAGGTAGCAACTAATGAAAAACTGTTTTTT. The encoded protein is CANSLRLDREVATNEKLFF.

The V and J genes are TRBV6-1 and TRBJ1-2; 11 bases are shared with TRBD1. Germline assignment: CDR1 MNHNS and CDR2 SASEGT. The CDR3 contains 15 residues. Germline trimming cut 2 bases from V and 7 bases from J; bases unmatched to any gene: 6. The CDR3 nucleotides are TGTGCCAGCAGTGAATTGTGGACAGGGGGCACTGGCTACACCTTC. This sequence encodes CASSELWTGGTGYTF.

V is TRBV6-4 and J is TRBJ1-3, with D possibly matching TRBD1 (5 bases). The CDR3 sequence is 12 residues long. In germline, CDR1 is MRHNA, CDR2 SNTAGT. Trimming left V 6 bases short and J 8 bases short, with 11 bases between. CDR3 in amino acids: CASRTDKDTIYF. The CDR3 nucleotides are TGTGCCAGCAGGACGGACAAGGACACCATATATTTT.

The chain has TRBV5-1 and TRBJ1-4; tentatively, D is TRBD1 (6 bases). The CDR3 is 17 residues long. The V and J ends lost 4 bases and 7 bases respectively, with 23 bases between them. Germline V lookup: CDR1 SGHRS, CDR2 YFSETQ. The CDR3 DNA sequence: TGCGCCAGCAGCGAAGGCTATACGGGGGGCATGGGTGAAAAACTGTTTTTT. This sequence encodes CASSEGYTGGMGEKLFF.

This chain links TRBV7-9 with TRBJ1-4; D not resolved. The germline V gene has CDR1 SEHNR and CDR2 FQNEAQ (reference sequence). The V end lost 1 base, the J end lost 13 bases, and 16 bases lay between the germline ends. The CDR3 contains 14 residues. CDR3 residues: CASSLGPQVEGLFF. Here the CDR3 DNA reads TGTGCCAGCAGCTTAGGACCCCAGGTGGAGGGACTGTTTTTT.

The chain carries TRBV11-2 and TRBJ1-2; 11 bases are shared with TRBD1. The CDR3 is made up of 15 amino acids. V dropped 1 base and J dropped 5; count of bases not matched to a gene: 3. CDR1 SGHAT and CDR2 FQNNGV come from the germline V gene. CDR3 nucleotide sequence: TGTGCCAGCAGCTTAGTCGGACAGGGGGCTTATGGCTACACCTTC. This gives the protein CASSLVGQGAYGYTF. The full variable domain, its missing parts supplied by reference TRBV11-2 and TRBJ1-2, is EAGVAQSPRYKIIEKRQSVAFWCNPISGHATLYWYQQILGQGPKLLIQFQNNGVVDDSQLPKDRFSAERLKGVDSTLKIQPAKLEDSAVYLCASSLVGQGAYGYTFGSGTRLTVV.

CDR3 in DNA: TGTGCCAGCACCATCGACAGGGGGGACACTGAAGCTTTCTTT. Its translation is CASTIDRGDTEAFF. This chain links TRBV7-9 with TRBJ1-1; 9 nucleotides align to TRBD1. Germline loops: CDR1 SEHNR, CDR2 FQNEAQ (reference sequence). With V trimmed by 7 bases and J by 3 bases, 6 bases remained unmatched. The CDR3 extends over 14 amino acids.

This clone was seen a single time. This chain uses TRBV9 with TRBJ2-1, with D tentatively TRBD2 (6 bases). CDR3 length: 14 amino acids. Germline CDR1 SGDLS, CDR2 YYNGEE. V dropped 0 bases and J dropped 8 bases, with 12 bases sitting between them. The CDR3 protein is CASSVGSGDDEQFF. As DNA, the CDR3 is TGTGCCAGCAGCGTAGGATCGGGGGATGATGAGCAGTTCTTC.

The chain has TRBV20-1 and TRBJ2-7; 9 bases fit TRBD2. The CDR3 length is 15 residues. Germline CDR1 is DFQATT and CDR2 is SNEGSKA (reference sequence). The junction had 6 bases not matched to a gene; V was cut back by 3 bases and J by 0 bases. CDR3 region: CSASIPSGASYEQYF. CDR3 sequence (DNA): TGCAGTGCTAGTATTCCTAGCGGGGCCTCCTACGAGCAGTACTTC.